The rows below give T cell receptor beta chains drawn from one sample of a study of a mutant IDH1 vaccine in newly diagnosed glioma. Clones were read by immunoSEQ multiplex PCR, and TCRdb kept only the in-frame ones, dropping some. Here the sample spans tens of thousands of clones, approximately 72% being singletons. No antigens are known for them. This sample comprised PBMCs, obtained from a glioma patient whose treatment included an IDH1 peptide vaccine. These receptors were taken from a man in his fifties with glioma. Both conserved end residues are part of each CDR3. The D gene is left open where the match is weak. A clone size is listed for some rows: how often the clone was seen (once, few, many), or a class if it is expanded.

d_call clone_size j_call v_call cdr3_nt cdr3_aa
TRBD1 - TRBJ2-2 TRBV7-3 TGTGCCAGCAGGGAAACAGGGGGCAACACCGGGGAGCTGTTTTTT CASRETGGNTGELFF
TRBD2 - TRBJ2-1 TRBV7-9 TGTGCCAGCAGCGACGGGGGGTCCTACAATGAGCAGTTCTTC CASSDGGSYNEQFF
- - TRBJ2-7 TRBV20-1 TGCAGTGCGGAAGACACACCCGAGCAGTACTTC CSAEDTPEQYF
- few TRBJ1-1 TRBV6-1 TGTGCCAGCAGTGAAAACCCCGGATGGAACACTGAAGCTTTCTTT CASSENPGWNTEAFF
TRBD2 - TRBJ2-1 TRBV25-1 TGTGCCAGCAGTGAATTGACTAGCGGGGCCTACAATGAGCAGTTCTTC CASSELTSGAYNEQFF
TRBD1 few TRBJ2-7 TRBV27 TGTGCCAGCAGTTCCCCGAGGGGGCTCTACGAGCAGTACTTC CASSSPRGLYEQYF
- - TRBJ2-2 TRBV27 TGTGCCAGCAGTTTCAGCAGGACGAACACCGGGGAGCTGTTTTTT CASSFSRTNTGELFF
- - TRBJ2-3 TRBV11-2 TGTGCCAGCAGCTCAGACAGACTTACGCAGTATTTT CASSSDRLTQYF
- once TRBJ2-5 TRBV2 TGTGCCAGCAGTGAGAACGGGGCGGGAGAGACCCAGTACTTC CASSENGAGETQYF
- - TRBJ1-4 TRBV5-1 TGCGCCAGCAGCTTGGGGACAGTCGGAACTAATGAAAAACTGTTTTTT CASSLGTVGTNEKLFF
- few TRBJ1-1 TRBV6-6 TGTGCCAGCAGTGGGCCAGGGAAATCGAACACTGAAGCTTTCTTT CASSGPGKSNTEAFF